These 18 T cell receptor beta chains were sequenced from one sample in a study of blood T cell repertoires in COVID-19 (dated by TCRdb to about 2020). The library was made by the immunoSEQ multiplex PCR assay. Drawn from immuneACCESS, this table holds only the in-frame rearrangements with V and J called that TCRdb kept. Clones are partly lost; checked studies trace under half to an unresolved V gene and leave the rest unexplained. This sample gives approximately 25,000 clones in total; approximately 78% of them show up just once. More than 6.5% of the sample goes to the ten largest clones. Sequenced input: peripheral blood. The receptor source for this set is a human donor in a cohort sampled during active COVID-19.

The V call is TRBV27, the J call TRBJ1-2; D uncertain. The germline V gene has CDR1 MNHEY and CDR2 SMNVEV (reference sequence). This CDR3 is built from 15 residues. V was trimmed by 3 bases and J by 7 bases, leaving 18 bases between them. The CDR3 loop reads CASSFRPGTLGGYTF. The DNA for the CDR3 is TGTGCCAGCAGTTTTAGACCGGGAACCTTGGGTGGCTACACCTTC.

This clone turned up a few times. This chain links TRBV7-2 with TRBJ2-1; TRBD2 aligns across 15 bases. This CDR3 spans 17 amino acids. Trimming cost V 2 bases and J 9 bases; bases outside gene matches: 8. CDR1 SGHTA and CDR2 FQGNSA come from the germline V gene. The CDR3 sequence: CASSLSGLAGGPGEQFF. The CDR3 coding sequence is TGTGCCAGCAGCTTATCCGGACTAGCGGGGGGGCCAGGTGAGCAGTTCTTC.

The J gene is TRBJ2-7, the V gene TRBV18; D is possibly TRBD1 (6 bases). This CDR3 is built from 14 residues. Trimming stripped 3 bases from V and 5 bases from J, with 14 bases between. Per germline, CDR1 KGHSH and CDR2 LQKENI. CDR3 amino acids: CASSPLQGLDEQYF. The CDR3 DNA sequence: TGTGCCAGCTCACCGCTACAGGGCCTGGACGAGCAGTACTTC.

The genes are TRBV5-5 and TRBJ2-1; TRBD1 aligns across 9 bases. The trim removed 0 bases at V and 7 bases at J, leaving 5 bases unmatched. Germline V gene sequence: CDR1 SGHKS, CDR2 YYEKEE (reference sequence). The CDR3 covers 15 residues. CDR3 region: CASSLVGQGTNEQFF. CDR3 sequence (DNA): TGTGCCAGCAGCTTGGTTGGACAGGGGACGAATGAGCAGTTCTTC.

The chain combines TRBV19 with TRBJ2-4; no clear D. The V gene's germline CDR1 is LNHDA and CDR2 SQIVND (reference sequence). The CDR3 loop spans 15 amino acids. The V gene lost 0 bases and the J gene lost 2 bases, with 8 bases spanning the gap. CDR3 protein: CASSIDTIPKNIQYF. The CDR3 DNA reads TGTGCCAGTAGTATAGACACTATCCCCAAAAACATTCAGTACTTC.

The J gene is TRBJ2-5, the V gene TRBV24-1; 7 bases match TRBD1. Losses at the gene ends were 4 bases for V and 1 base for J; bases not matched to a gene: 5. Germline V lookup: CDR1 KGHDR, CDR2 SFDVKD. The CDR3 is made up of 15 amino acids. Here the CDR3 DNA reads TGTGCCACCAGTGAACCGACAGGGTTCCAAGAGACCCAGTACTTC. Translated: CATSEPTGFQETQYF.

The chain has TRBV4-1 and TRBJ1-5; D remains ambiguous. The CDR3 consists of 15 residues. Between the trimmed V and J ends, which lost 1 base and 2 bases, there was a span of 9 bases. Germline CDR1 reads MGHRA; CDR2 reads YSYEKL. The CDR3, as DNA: TGCGCCAGCAGCCAAGTTTCTCCAGGCAATCAGCCCCAGCATTTT. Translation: CASSQVSPGNQPQHF.

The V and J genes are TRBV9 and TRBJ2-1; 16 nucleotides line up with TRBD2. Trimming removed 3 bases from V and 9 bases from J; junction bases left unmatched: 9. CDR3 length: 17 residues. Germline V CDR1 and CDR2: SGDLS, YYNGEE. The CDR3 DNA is TGTGCCAGCAGCGAGACCGGGACTAGCGGGAGGGCCGGTGAGCAGTTCTTC. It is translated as CASSETGTSGRAGEQFF.

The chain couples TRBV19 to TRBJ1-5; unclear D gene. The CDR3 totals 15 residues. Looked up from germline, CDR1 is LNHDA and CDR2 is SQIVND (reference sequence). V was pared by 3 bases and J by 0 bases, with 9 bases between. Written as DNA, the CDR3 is TGTGCCAGTAGTATGACGGGGAGTAGCAATCAGCCCCAGCATTTT. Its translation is CASSMTGSSNQPQHF.

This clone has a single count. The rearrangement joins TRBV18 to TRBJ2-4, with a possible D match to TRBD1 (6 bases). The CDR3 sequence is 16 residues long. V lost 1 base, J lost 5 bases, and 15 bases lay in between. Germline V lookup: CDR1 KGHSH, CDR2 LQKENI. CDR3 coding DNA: TGTGCCAGCTCACCACTTGAGGGGAACAGGGAAAACATTCAGTACTTC. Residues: CASSPLEGNRENIQYF.

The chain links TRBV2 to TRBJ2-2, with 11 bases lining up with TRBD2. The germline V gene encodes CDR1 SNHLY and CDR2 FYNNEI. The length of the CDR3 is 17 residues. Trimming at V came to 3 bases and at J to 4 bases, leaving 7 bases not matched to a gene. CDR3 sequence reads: CASSDVAGGPVTGELFF. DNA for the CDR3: TGTGCCAGCAGTGATGTAGCGGGGGGGCCTGTCACCGGGGAGCTGTTTTTT.

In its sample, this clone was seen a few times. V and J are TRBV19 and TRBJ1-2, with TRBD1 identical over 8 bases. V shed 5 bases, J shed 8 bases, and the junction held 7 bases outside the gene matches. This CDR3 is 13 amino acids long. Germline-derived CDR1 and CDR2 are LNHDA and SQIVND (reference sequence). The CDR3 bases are TGTGCCAGTAGTCCCGGACAGGGATACGGCTACACCTTC. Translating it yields CASSPGQGYGYTF.

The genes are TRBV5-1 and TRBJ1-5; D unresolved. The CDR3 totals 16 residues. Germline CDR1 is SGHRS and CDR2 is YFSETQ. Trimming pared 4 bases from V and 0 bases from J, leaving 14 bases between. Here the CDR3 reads CASSPGRKDSNQPQHF. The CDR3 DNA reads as TGCGCCAGCAGCCCTGGCCGTAAAGATAGCAATCAGCCCCAGCATTTT.

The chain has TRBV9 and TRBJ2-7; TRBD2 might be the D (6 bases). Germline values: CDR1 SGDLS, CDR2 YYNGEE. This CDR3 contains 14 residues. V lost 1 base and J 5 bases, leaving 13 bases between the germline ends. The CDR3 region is CASSVTGGVHEQYF. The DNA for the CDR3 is TGTGCCAGCAGCGTAACAGGAGGGGTGCACGAGCAGTACTTC. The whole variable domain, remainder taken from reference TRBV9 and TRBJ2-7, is DSGVTQTPKHLITATGQRVTLRCSPRSGDLSVYWYQQSLDQGLQFLIQYYNGEERAKGNILERFSAQQFPDLHSELNLSSLELGDSALYFCASSVTGGVHEQYFGPGTRLTVT.

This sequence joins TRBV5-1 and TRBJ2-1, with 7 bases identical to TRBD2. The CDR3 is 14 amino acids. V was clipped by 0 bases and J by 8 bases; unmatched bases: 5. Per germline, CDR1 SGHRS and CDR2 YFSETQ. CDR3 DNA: TGCGCCAGCAGCTTGGCGGAGGGGAGGGATGAGCAGTTCTTC. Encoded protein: CASSLAEGRDEQFF.

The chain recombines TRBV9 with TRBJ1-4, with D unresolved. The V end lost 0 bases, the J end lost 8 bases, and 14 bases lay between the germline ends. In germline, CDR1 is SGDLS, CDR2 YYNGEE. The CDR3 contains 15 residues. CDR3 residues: CASSVAPDLEEKLFF. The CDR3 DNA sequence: TGTGCCAGCAGCGTAGCCCCAGACTTGGAGGAAAAACTGTTTTTT.

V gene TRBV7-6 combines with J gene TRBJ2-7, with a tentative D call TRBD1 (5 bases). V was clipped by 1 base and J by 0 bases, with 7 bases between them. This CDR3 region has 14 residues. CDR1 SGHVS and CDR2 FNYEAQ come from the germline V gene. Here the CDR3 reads CASSLDQGSYEQYF. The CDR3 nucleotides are TGTGCCAGCAGCTTAGACCAGGGCTCCTACGAGCAGTACTTC.

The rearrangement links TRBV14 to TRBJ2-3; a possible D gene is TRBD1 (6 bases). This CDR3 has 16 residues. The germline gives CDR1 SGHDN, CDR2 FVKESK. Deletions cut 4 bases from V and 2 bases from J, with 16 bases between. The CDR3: CASSRDQGLPTDTQYF. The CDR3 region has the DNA TGTGCCAGCAGCCGCGACCAGGGGCTCCCCACAGATACGCAGTATTTT.